This TCR beta chain was found in a study of blood T cell repertoires in COVID-19. Study-wide context: Acute and convalescent COVID-19 samples came from the United States, Italy and Spain. In each case, the material was cDNA or gDNA derived from T cells, B-cell-depleted T cells, or PBMCs.

Under the authors' procedure: It was from reference gene primer amplification that nucleated cell counts were estimated. The method was immunoSEQ multiplex PCR; TCRdb's version includes in-frame clones alone and lacks a portion of them. Clone size and the V and J calls come from that table; the DNA yielded D and trimming. The sample has around 110,000 clones; over 75% are singletons. CDR3 size: 13 residues. Germline lookup yields CDR1 SGHKS and CDR2 YYEKEE (reference sequence). Trimming removed 0 bases at V and 5 bases at J, with 8 bases between. Sequencing was performed on peripheral blood. The chain uses TRBV5-5 and TRBJ1-2; D not resolved. The receptor's source is a man in his fifties or sixties with active or convalescent COVID-19. CDR3 bases: TGTGCCAGCAGCTTGGCGGGGTCTTATGGCTACACCTTC. Protein: CASSLAGSYGYTF.